This T cell receptor (beta chain) was recorded in a study of blood T cells in healthy people across ages. Study findings and constraints: Changes in expanded clonotypes were possibly confounded, as the CMV status of donors was unknown.

This clonotype was seen only a few times. Antigen specificity is unknown. Every donor contributed 8 to 10 milliliters of peripheral blood by blood draw. A sample-barcoded 5' primer and a J-beta primer mix were used in a second PCR of roughly 7 to 11 cycles. Template switching added a 12-random-nucleotide identifier to every cDNA molecule. MiXCR, applied by TCRdb to the 5' RACE reads, yields one record per CDR3 protein. The sample holds some 1,500,000 distinct CDR3 sequences, roughly 43% seen once. The clonotype originates from a young woman in good health. Source material: blood.

CDR3 DNA: TGTGCCAGCAGTTACTGGGGACAGGGGGGGTTTCATGAGCAGTTCTTC. Translation gives CASSYWGQGGFHEQFF. This chain links TRBV6-5 with TRBJ2-1, with 11 bases identical to TRBD1. This CDR3 has 16 amino acids. V lost 1 base, J lost 8 bases, and 7 bases stayed unmatched. Germline-derived CDR1 and CDR2 are MNHEY and SVGAGI.